A selection of T cell receptor beta chains follows, all from one sample in a study. One entry per CDR3 protein, called by TCRdb with MiXCR from the RT-PCR reads. This table holds more than 550,000 distinct CDR3 sequences, around 14% found once. Material: memory CD4+ T cells from blood. These receptors came from a female donor in good health, serving as a healthy control. The CDR3 runs from the conserved cysteine through the conserved F or W. A D gene is named only where the DNA matches it firmly. Only part of the rows carry a size: once, few, many, or a class if the clone is expanded.

V gene	clone size	D gene	J gene	CDR3 protein	CDR3 DNA
TRBV5-1	-	-	TRBJ2-5	CASSLDRTGVYF	TGCGCCAGCAGCTTGGATCGGACCGGAGTCTACTTC
TRBV10-3	many	TRBD2	TRBJ2-5	CAISEPSGRGSETQYF	TGTGCCATCAGTGAGCCTAGCGGGAGGGGGTCGGAGACCCAGTACTTC
TRBV20-1	-	-	TRBJ2-6	CSALPGSGANVLTF	TGCAGTGCTCTACCTGGCTCTGGGGCCAACGTCCTGACTTTC
TRBV6-6	-	TRBD1	TRBJ2-7	CASTSRGQGANEQYF	TGTGCCAGCACGTCTAGGGGACAGGGGGCGAACGAGCAGTACTTC
TRBV5-1	-	TRBD2	TRBJ2-1	CASWTSGALTYNEQFF	TGCGCCAGCTGGACTAGCGGAGCCTTAACCTACAATGAGCAGTTCTTC
TRBV7-3	-	TRBD1	TRBJ1-5	CASSLFGGQGKGPQHF	TGTGCCAGCAGCTTATTTGGGGGACAGGGGAAGGGTCCCCAGCATTTT
TRBV29-1	few	-	TRBJ1-1	CSVTPGTTRDTEAFF	TGCAGCGTCACCCCCGGGACAACCAGGGACACTGAAGCTTTCTTT
TRBV7-2	-	-	TRBJ1-2	CASSRGTKAGGYTF	TGTGCCAGCAGCCGGGGGACCAAAGCAGGAGGCTACACCTTC
TRBV29-1	-	-	TRBJ2-5	CSVEYTGETQYF	TGCAGCGTTGAGTATACCGGGGAGACCCAGTACTTC
TRBV29-1	-	-	TRBJ2-2	CSGSNRVQSGELFF	TGCAGCGGTAGTAACAGGGTTCAGTCCGGGGAGCTGTTTTTT
TRBV20-1	few	-	TRBJ2-5	CSARLGFQETQYF	TGCAGTGCTAGGTTGGGGTTCCAAGAGACCCAGTACTTC
TRBV12-3/TRBV12-4	few	-	TRBJ1-1	CASRSTSPYTEAFF	TGTGCCAGCAGATCGACATCACCCTACACTGAAGCTTTCTTT
TRBV7-6	few	TRBD2	TRBJ2-3	CASSMDSGSPGDTQYF	TGTGCCAGCAGCATGGATAGCGGGAGCCCGGGCGATACGCAGTATTTT
TRBV12-3/TRBV12-4	-	-	TRBJ2-1	CASNGPHNEQFF	TGTGCCAGCAATGGACCCCACAATGAGCAGTTCTTC
TRBV29-1	-	-	TRBJ1-1	CSVGERGTDTEAFF	TGCAGCGTTGGTGAGCGGGGGACGGACACTGAAGCTTTCTTT
TRBV5-1	once	-	TRBJ1-2	CASSLNYNGYTF	TGCGCCAGCAGCTTGAATTATAATGGCTACACCTTC
TRBV24-1	-	TRBD1	TRBJ2-1	CATSPKTGTGAYNEQFF	TGTGCCACCAGTCCGAAGACCGGGACAGGGGCCTACAATGAGCAGTTCTTC
TRBV10-3	many	-	TRBJ2-7	CAISGVGLYEQYF	TGTGCCATCTCGGGGGTCGGGCTATACGAGCAGTACTTC
TRBV9	-	-	TRBJ2-7	CASSAQPGPYEQYF	TGTGCCAGCAGCGCCCAGCCGGGACCCTACGAGCAGTACTTC
TRBV28	once	-	TRBJ1-6	CASILPLGSSPLHF	TGTGCCAGCATTTTACCCTTGGGGAGTTCACCCCTCCACTTT
TRBV7-2	few	TRBD2	TRBJ2-1	CASSLALSGGVSGEQFF	TGTGCCAGCAGCTTAGCGCTTAGCGGGGGGGTAAGTGGTGAGCAGTTCTTC
TRBV20-1	-	TRBD2	TRBJ2-1	CSAITSGRPLYNEQFF	TGCAGTGCTATTACTAGCGGGAGGCCCCTTTACAATGAGCAGTTCTTC
TRBV20-1	-	-	TRBJ1-5	CSAVQGTSSNQPQHF	TGCAGTGCCGTTCAGGGGACCTCTAGCAATCAGCCCCAGCATTTT
TRBV25-1	few	-	TRBJ1-3	CASSESRGSAGNTIYF	TGTGCCAGCAGTGAATCTAGGGGTAGCGCTGGAAACACCATATATTTT
TRBV20-1	many	-	TRBJ1-5	CSAQTGQGLSNQPQHF	TGCAGTGCTCAGACGGGGCAGGGGCTGAGCAATCAGCCCCAGCATTTT
TRBV18	many	-	TRBJ1-6	CASSPGIGSPLHF	TGTGCCAGCTCACCAGGGATCGGGTCACCCCTCCACTTT